The source of this T cell receptor (beta chain) is a study of early stage breast cancer tumors. This CDR3 region has 14 residues. Trimming shortened V by 0 bases and J by 4 bases, and 10 bases separated the two germline ends. CDR1 is SGDLS and CDR2 is YYNGEE in the germline V gene. Each sample had two DNA replicates, around 0.53 ug blood or around 1.5 ug tissue. TCRdb's table, derived via immunoSEQ multiplex PCR, lists solely in-frame clones and lacks some. The table lists 25,000 to 35,000 clones, roughly three fifths of them singletons. The rearrangement links TRBV9 to TRBJ1-2, with D perhaps TRBD1 (5 bases). The clonotype comes from a person aged 45 to 59 with breast cancer. The material sequenced was breast tumor tissue. In nucleotides, the CDR3 is TGTGCCAGCAGCGTAGGACAGTTTTCCTATGGCTACACCTTC. It translates to CASSVGQFSYGYTF.